Below are 22 T cell receptor beta chains sequenced from a single sample in a study of shared T cell receptors in the human thymus. Only in-frame clones appear in the TCRdb table, and some are missing; sequencing was by immunoSEQ multiplex PCR. The table lists roughly 710,000 clones, 70% to 90% of them singletons. This same sample was also taken into another study, of human thymus T cells.

What was sequenced was thymocytes. Receptors originate from a girl under three years old with a congenital heart defect.

This chain uses TRBV27 with TRBJ1-1; TRBD1 matches at 8 bases. The V segment lost 9 bases and the J segment 0 bases; nucleotides outside the gene matches: 6. The CDR3 spans 14 residues. The germline CDR1 and CDR2 sequences are MNHEY and SMNVEV (reference sequence). The CDR3: CARTQQGVNTEAFF. CDR3 coding DNA: TGTGCCAGAACTCAACAGGGGGTGAACACTGAAGCTTTCTTT.

The rearrangement joins TRBV7-6 to TRBJ1-1; no clear D gene. V lost 3 bases and J lost 4, with 6 bases in between. The V gene's germline CDR1 is SGHVS and CDR2 FNYEAQ. This CDR3 region has 12 residues. The CDR3 sequence: CASSFPPTEAFF. CDR3 nucleotides: TGTGCCAGCAGCTTTCCTCCCACTGAAGCTTTCTTT.

This clone has just one count. V usage is TRBV28 and J usage is TRBJ1-1; possibly TRBD1 for D (6 bases). CDR1 and CDR2 from the germline V gene are MDHEN and SYDVKM. The CDR3 is 18 amino acids. V was pared by 2 bases and J by 4 bases, with 23 bases between. The CDR3 reads CASSLRWSTGALFTEAFF. CDR3 in DNA: TGTGCCAGCAGTTTACGGTGGTCGACAGGAGCATTATTCACTGAAGCTTTCTTT.

The chain links TRBV27 to TRBJ1-2, with D perhaps TRBD1 (6 bases). Germline CDR1 reads MNHEY; CDR2 reads SMNVEV (reference sequence). Trimming stripped 2 bases from V and 2 bases from J, with 12 bases between. CDR3 length: 15 amino acids. The CDR3: CASSLQGGGNYGYTF. DNA for the CDR3: TGTGCCAGCAGTTTACAGGGAGGGGGGAACTATGGCTACACCTTC.

V gene TRBV7-9 combines with J gene TRBJ2-3, with D tentatively TRBD2 (5 bases). The germline V and J ends were trimmed by 5 bases and 1 base, with 10 bases remaining between them. Germline V CDR1 and CDR2: SEHNR, FQNEAQ (reference sequence). This CDR3 has 14 amino acids. CDR3 sequence reads: CASSPGGGTDTQYF. CDR3 nucleotide sequence: TGTGCCAGCAGCCCCGGAGGAGGCACAGATACGCAGTATTTT.

A single count supports this clone. The CDR3 here is CASSPKQGPGYTF. Written as DNA, the CDR3 is TGTGCCAGCAGCCCAAAACAGGGGCCCGGCTACACCTTC. The V and J genes are TRBV7-9 and TRBJ1-2; TRBD1 matches at 7 bases. This CDR3 has 13 residues. V gave up 5 bases and J gave up 8 bases; unmatched junction bases: 8. Germline loops: CDR1 SEHNR, CDR2 FQNEAQ (reference sequence).

This clone was counted once. CDR3 DNA sequence: TGCAGCGCGACAGGGGGTGGCAATCAGCCCCAGCATTTT. This encodes CSATGGGNQPQHF. V is TRBV29-1 and J is TRBJ1-5; 9 nucleotides agree with TRBD1. After removal of 7 bases from V and 2 bases from J, the junction contained 3 bases not matched to a gene. CDR1 SQVTM and CDR2 ANQGSEA come from the germline V gene. The CDR3 sequence is 13 residues long.

This clone appeared a few times. The chain is built from TRBV7-4 and TRBJ2-5; maybe TRBD2 (5 bases). From germline, CDR1 is SGHVT and CDR2 SQSDAQ. The CDR3 consists of 18 residues. Between the trimmed V and J ends, which lost 3 bases and 5 bases, there was a span of 25 bases. CDR3 loop: CASSFIKRTGRVVETQYF. DNA of the CDR3: TGTGCCAGCAGCTTCATAAAGAGAACGGGAAGGGTCGTGGAGACCCAGTACTTC.

The chain recombines TRBV7-6 with TRBJ1-3; 7 bases align to TRBD1. V trimming: 1 base; J trimming: 0 bases; junction bases outside the gene matches: 15. This CDR3 contains 20 residues. CDR1 and CDR2 from the germline V gene are SGHVS and FNYEAQ. CDR3 sequence: CASSLGAGGPPFLSGNTIYF. In DNA, the CDR3 is TGTGCCAGCAGCTTAGGGGCAGGGGGACCCCCTTTCCTCTCTGGAAACACCATATATTTT.

In DNA, the CDR3 is TGCGCCAGCAGCCGAGCGGGGGGGCACTTTGAAGAGACCCAGTACTTC. Its protein is CASSRAGGHFEETQYF. This sequence joins TRBV4-1 and TRBJ2-5, with 10 bases fitting TRBD2. V was clipped by 4 bases and J by 3 bases; unmatched bases: 8. Germline lookup yields CDR1 MGHRA and CDR2 YSYEKL. The CDR3 has 16 amino acids.

The chain combines TRBV5-1 with TRBJ2-6, with 10 bases matching TRBD1. The CDR3 sequence is 17 residues long. V lost 3 bases to trimming and J lost 3 bases; unmatched junction nucleotides: 6. CDR1 and CDR2 from the germline V gene are SGHRS and YFSETQ. The DNA of the CDR3 is TGCGCCAGCAGCTACACGACAGGGGGCTATGGGGCCAACGTCCTGACTTTC. This translates into CASSYTTGGYGANVLTF.

The rearrangement links TRBV4-2 to TRBJ1-1; tentatively, D is TRBD1 (5 bases). The CDR3 is 13 amino acids. V was pared by 5 bases and J by 10 bases, with 17 bases between. Germline CDR1 LGHNA, CDR2 YNFKEQ. The CDR3 protein is CASSWGVRVLAFF. As DNA, the CDR3 is TGTGCCAGCAGCTGGGGGGTTCGGGTTTTAGCTTTCTTT.

The rearrangement joins TRBV6-5 to TRBJ2-2; 7 nucleotides align to TRBD1. After removal of 0 bases from V and 9 bases from J, the junction contained 7 bases not matched to a gene. This CDR3 region has 15 residues. The germline gives CDR1 MNHEY, CDR2 SVGAGI. The CDR3 is CASSYSGQAWRELFF. In DNA, the CDR3 is TGTGCCAGCAGTTACTCCGGACAGGCCTGGCGGGAGCTGTTTTTT.

CDR3 protein: CASSGQEGTYTQYF. CDR3 DNA sequence: TGTGCCAGCAGCGGACAGGAGGGCACGTATACGCAGTATTTT. This sequence joins TRBV7-9 and TRBJ2-3, with D possibly matching TRBD1 (7 bases). This CDR3 is built from 14 residues. In germline, CDR1 is SEHNR, CDR2 FQNEAQ (reference sequence). V lost 5 bases, J lost 7 bases, and 16 bases lay in between.

The chain has TRBV7-8 and TRBJ1-2; D perhaps matches TRBD1 (6 bases). CDR1 and CDR2 (germline): SGHVS, FQNEAQ. The CDR3 extends over 13 amino acids. Trimming left V 4 bases short and J 8 bases short, with 14 bases between. CDR3 sequence reads: CASSSKGGMGYTF. Written as DNA, the CDR3 is TGTGCCAGCAGCTCCAAAGGGGGAATGGGCTACACCTTC.

To note about this clone: An end of the junction differs from the germline gene, which may be a read error. The gene calls are TRBV15 and TRBJ2-7; a weak D match, TRBD1 (6 bases). The CDR3 contains 17 residues. Looked up from germline, CDR1 is LNHNV and CDR2 is YYDKDF (reference sequence). The CDR3 is CATSRVPPVPIVSRTVF. CDR3 nucleotides: TGTGCCACCAGCAGAGTCCCACCGGTCCCAATAGTTTCGCGGACAGTCTTC.

The V gene is TRBV19, the J gene TRBJ2-5, with D possibly matching TRBD1 (6 bases). The germline CDR1 and CDR2 sequences are LNHDA and SQIVND (reference sequence). Trimming shortened V by 10 bases and J by 5 bases, and 14 bases separated the two germline ends. The CDR3 contains 12 residues. The CDR3 DNA is TGTGCCAAAGTAACAGGGTGCGAGACCCAGTACTTC. This codes for CAKVTGCETQYF.

This sequence joins TRBV2 and TRBJ2-5; 8 bases map to TRBD2. The V and J ends lost 1 base and 5 bases, in that order; junction bases with no gene match: 12. The CDR3 is 17 amino acids. Germline V gene lookup returns CDR1 SNHLY and CDR2 FYNNEI. Here the CDR3 reads CASSEGFGGLGLETQYF. The CDR3 nucleotides read TGTGCCAGCAGTGAAGGTTTTGGGGGACTAGGTCTTGAGACCCAGTACTTC.

The chain combines TRBV7-8 with TRBJ2-3; TRBD2 agrees at 9 bases. Per the germline V gene, CDR1 is SGHVS and CDR2 is FQNEAQ. With V trimmed by 1 base and J by 0 bases, 2 bases remained unmatched. This CDR3 region has 16 residues. CDR3 sequence: CASSLGAGGSTDTQYF. In DNA form, the CDR3 reads TGTGCCAGCAGCTTAGGGGCGGGGGGGAGCACAGATACGCAGTATTTT.

The chain employs TRBV6-5 and TRBJ2-7, with D uncertain. V was pared by 0 bases and J by 1 base, with 13 bases between. The CDR3 spans 16 residues. Germline values: CDR1 MNHEY, CDR2 SVGAGI. The CDR3 DNA reads TGTGCCAGCAGTTACTCGTCAGGTCAGCTATCCTACGAGCAGTACTTC. This sequence encodes CASSYSSGQLSYEQYF.

In this sample, this clone turned up once. This chain connects TRBV14 to TRBJ2-1; 7 bases match TRBD1. CDR3 size: 17 residues. V dropped 4 bases and J dropped 3; count of bases not matched to a gene: 12. The germline V gene encodes CDR1 SGHDN and CDR2 FVKESK. CDR3 protein: CASSRYNRGSLYNEQFF. CDR3 bases: TGTGCCAGCAGCCGCTACAACAGGGGTAGCCTCTACAATGAGCAGTTCTTC. The whole variable domain, remainder taken from reference TRBV14 and TRBJ2-1, is EAGVTQFPSHSVIEKGQTVTLRCDPISGHDNLYWYRRVMGKEIKFLLHFVKESKQDESGMPNNRFLAERTGGTYSTLKVQPAELEDSGVYFCASSRYNRGSLYNEQFFGPGTRLTVL.

The V gene is TRBV4-1, the J gene TRBJ1-2; D call uncertain. CDR1 is MGHRA and CDR2 is YSYEKL in the germline V gene. This CDR3 has 15 residues. The ends were cut back, 1 base at V and 0 bases at J, with 9 bases in the middle. CDR3 amino acids: CASSQALGANYGYTF. DNA for the CDR3: TGCGCCAGCAGCCAAGCATTGGGAGCTAACTATGGCTACACCTTC.